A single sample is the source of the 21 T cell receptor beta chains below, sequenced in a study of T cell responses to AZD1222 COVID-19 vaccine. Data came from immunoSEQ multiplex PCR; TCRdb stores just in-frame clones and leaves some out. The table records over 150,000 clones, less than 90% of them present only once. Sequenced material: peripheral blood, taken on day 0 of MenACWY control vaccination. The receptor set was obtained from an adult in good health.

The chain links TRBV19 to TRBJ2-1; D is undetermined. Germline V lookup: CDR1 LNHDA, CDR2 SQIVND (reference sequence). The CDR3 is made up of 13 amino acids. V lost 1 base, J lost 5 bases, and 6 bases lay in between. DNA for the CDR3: TGTGCCAGTAGTATAGGCCGGAACAATGAGCAGTTCTTC. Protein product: CASSIGRNNEQFF.

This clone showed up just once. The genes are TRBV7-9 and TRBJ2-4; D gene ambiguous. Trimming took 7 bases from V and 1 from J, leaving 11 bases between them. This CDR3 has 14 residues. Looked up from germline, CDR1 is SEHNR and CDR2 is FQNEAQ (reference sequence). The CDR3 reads CASTPSGAKNIQYF. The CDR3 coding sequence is TGTGCCAGCACCCCATCGGGCGCCAAAAACATTCAGTACTTC. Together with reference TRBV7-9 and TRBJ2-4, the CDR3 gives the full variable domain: DTGVSQNPRHKITKRGQNVTFRCDPISEHNRLYWYRQTLGQGPEFLTYFQNEAQLEKSRLLSDRFSAERPKGSFSTLEIQRTEQGDSAMYLCASTPSGAKNIQYFGAGTRLSVL.

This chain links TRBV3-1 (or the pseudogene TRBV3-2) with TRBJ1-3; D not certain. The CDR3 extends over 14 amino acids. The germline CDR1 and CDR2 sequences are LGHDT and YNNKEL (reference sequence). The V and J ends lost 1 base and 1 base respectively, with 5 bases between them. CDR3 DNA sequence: TGTGCCAGCAGCCAAGGGGCGTCTGGAAACACCATATATTTT. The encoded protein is CASSQGASGNTIYF.

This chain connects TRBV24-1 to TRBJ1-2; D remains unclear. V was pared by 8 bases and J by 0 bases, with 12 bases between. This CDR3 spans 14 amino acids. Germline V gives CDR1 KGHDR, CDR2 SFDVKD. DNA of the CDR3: TGTGCCACCACCCCGAACGGAGCTAACTATGGCTACACCTTC. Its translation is CATTPNGANYGYTF.

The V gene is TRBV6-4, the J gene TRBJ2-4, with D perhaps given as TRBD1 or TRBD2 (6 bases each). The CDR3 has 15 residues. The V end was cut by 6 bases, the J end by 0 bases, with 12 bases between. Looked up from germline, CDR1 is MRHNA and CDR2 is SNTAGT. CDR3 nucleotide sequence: TGTGCCAGCAGAAGGGGGGCAGTAGCCAAAAACATTCAGTACTTC. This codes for CASRRGAVAKNIQYF.

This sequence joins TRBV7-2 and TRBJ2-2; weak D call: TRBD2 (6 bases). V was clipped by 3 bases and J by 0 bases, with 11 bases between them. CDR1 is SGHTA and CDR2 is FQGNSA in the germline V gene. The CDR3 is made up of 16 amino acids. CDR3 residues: CASSFLGGANTGELFF. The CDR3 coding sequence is TGTGCCAGCAGCTTCCTGGGCGGGGCGAACACCGGGGAGCTGTTTTTT.

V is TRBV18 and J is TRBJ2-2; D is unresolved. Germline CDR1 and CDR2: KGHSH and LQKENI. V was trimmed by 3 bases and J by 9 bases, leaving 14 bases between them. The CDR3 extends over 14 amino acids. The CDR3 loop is CASSPSVNGRELFF. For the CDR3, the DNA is TGTGCCAGCTCACCCAGTGTGAATGGAAGGGAGCTGTTTTTT.

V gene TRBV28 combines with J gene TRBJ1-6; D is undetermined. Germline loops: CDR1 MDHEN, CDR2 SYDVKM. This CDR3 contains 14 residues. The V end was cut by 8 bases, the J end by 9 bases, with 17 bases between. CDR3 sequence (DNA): TGTGCCAGCCATCTCCAGGCTCTGGGTTCACCCCTCCACTTT. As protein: CASHLQALGSPLHF. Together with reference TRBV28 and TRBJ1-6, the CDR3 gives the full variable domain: DVKVTQSSRYLVKRTGEKVFLECVQDMDHENMFWYRQDPGLGLRLIYFSYDVKMKEKGDIPEGYSVSREKKERFSLILESASTNQTSMYLCASHLQALGSPLHFGNGTRLTVT.

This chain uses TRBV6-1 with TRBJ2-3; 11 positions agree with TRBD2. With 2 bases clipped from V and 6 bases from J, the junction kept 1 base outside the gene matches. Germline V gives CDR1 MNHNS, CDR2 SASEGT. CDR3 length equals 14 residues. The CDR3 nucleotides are TGTGCCAGCAGTGAACTAGCGGGGGGTGATACGCAGTATTTT. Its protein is CASSELAGGDTQYF.

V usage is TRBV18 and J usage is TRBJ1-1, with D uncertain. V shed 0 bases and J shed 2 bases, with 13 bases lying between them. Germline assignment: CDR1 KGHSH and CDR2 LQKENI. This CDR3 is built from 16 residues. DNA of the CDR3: TGTGCCAGCTCACCACCTATACGCGGTCAAAACACTGAAGCTTTCTTT. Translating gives CASSPPIRGQNTEAFF.

This chain's CDR3 is CASSLARTGKGKNIQYF. DNA of the CDR3: TGTGCCAGCAGCTTGGCTAGGACAGGGAAAGGCAAAAACATTCAGTACTTC. This rearrangement joins TRBV7-9 to TRBJ2-4; 8 bases agree with TRBD1. Looked up from germline, CDR1 is SEHNR and CDR2 is FQNEAQ (reference sequence). The CDR3 consists of 17 residues. Unmatched junction bases numbered 10, after V lost 3 bases and J lost 3 bases. The full variable domain, completed using reference TRBV7-9 and TRBJ2-4, is DTGVSQNPRHKITKRGQNVTFRCDPISEHNRLYWYRQTLGQGPEFLTYFQNEAQLEKSRLLSDRFSAERPKGSFSTLEIQRTEQGDSAMYLCASSLARTGKGKNIQYFGAGTRLSVL.

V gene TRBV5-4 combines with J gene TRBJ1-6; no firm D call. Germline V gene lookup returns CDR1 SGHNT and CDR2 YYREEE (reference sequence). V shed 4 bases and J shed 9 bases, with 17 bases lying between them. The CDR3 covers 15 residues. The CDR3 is CASSPGRGAGSPLHF. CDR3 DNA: TGTGCCAGCAGCCCCGGACGGGGTGCGGGTTCACCCCTCCACTTT. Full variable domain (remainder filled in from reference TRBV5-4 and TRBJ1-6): ETGVTQSPTHLIKTRGQQVTLRCSSQSGHNTVSWYQQALGQGPQFIFQYYREEENGRGNFPPRFSGLQFPNYSSELNVNALELDDSALYLCASSPGRGAGSPLHFGNGTRLTVT.

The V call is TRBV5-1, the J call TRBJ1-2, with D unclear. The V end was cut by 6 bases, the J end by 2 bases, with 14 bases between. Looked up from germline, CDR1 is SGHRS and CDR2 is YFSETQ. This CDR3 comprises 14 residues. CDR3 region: CASTLWGGNYGYTF. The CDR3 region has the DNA TGCGCCAGCACCCTTTGGGGAGGGAACTATGGCTACACCTTC.

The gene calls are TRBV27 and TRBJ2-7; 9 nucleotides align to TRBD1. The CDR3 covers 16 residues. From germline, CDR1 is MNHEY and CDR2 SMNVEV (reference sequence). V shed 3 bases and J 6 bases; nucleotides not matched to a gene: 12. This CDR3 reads CASSLSSGTGPLEQYF. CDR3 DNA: TGTGCCAGCAGTTTGTCCTCCGGGACAGGGCCCCTCGAGCAGTACTTC.

As DNA, the CDR3 is TGTGCCAGCAGCAAAGATAGGCAGGGGTGGTATGGCTACACCTTC. Translated: CASSKDRQGWYGYTF. The rearrangement uses TRBV21-1 and TRBJ1-2; the table assigns TRBD1, which was not confirmed against the DNA. TRBV21-1 is a recognized pseudogene. CDR3 length: 15 amino acids.

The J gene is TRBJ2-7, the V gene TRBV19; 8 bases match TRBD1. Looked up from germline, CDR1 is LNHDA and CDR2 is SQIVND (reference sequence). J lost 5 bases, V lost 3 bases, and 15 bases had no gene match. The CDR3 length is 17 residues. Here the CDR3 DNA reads TGTGCCAGTAGTATTCTTCCGGACAGGGCGATTTCTAACGAGCAGTACGTC. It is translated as CASSILPDRAISNEQYV.

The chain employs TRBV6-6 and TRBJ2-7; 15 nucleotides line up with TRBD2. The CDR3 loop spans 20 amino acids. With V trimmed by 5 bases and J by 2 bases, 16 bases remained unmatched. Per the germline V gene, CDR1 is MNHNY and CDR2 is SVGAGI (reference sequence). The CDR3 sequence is CASSPTRTAGTSGRTYEQYF. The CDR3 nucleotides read TGTGCCAGCAGTCCGACCCGGACTGCCGGGACTAGCGGGAGGACCTACGAGCAGTACTTC.

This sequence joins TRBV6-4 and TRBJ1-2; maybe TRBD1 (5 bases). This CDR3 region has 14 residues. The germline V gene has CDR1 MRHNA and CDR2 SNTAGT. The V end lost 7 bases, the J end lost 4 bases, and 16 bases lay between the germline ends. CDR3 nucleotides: TGTGCCAGCATTCCAGGGTCCCTATTCTATGGCTACACCTTC. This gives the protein CASIPGSLFYGYTF.

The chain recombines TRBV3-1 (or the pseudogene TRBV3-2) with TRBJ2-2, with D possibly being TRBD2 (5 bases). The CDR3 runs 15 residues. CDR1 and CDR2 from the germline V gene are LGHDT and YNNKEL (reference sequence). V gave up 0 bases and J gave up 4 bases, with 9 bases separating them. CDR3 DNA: TGTGCCAGCAGCCAAGATAGACGGGGCACCGGGGAGCTGTTTTTT. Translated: CASSQDRRGTGELFF.

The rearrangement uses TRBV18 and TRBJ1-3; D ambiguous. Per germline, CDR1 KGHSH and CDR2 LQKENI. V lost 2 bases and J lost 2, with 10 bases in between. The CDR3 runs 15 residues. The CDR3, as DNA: TGTGCCAGCTCACCATATCGAAATACTGGAAACACCATATATTTT. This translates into CASSPYRNTGNTIYF.

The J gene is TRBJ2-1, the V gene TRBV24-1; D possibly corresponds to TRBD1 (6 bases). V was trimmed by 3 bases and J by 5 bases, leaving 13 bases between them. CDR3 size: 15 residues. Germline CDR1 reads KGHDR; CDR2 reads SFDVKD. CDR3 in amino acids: CATSDPTQGNNEQFF. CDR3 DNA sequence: TGTGCCACCAGTGATCCAACTCAGGGGAACAATGAGCAGTTCTTC.